The 5 T cell receptor beta chains reported below all come from one sample, sequenced in a study of regulatory dendritic cells for organ transplantation. The table came from immunoSEQ multiplex PCR; TCRdb's copy has only in-frame clones and leaves some out. The top ten clones hold roughly 0.96% of a sample with 20,000 to 25,000 clones, around three quarters of them seen once. The sequencing sample was made of memory CD4+ T cells from blood. The subset here: CD45RO+ memory T cells. These receptor sequences come from a human donor in good health.

The CDR3, as DNA: TGTGCCAGCATCTCCTGGGGGACAGGGAGTCTCCGAATGAACACTGAAGCTTTCTTT. Protein: CASISWGTGSLRMNTEAFF. V usage is TRBV5-8 and J usage is TRBJ1-1; TRBD1 agrees at 9 bases. The CDR3 runs to 19 residues. Unmatched junction bases numbered 18, after V lost 6 bases and J lost 0 bases. CDR1 and CDR2 from the germline V gene are SGHTS and YDEGEE.

The rearrangement links TRBV5-8 to TRBJ1-2, with D maybe TRBD1 (5 bases). CDR1 is SGHTS and CDR2 is YDEGEE in the germline V gene. Trimming stripped 4 bases from V and 4 bases from J, with 17 bases between. The CDR3 loop spans 15 amino acids. CDR3 coding DNA: TGTGCCAGCAGCCCGGACGGCAGGGTCCCCTATGGCTACACCTTC. Its translation is CASSPDGRVPYGYTF. The variable domain in full, with the rest retrieved from reference TRBV5-8 and TRBJ1-2, is EAGVTQSPTHLIKTRGQQATLRCSPISGHTSVYWYQQALGLGLQFLLWYDEGEERNRGNFPPRFSGRQFPNYSSELNVNALELEDSALYLCASSPDGRVPYGYTFGSGTRLTVV.

This chain links TRBV7-2 with TRBJ1-4, with TRBD1 matching 9 bases. CDR1 and CDR2 (germline): SGHTA, FQGNSA. The V gene end was trimmed by 4 bases and the J gene end by 5 bases; junction bases not matched to a gene: 5. The CDR3 covers 15 residues. The CDR3 DNA follows: TGTGCCAGCAGCTCTCGACAGGGGGGGAATGAAAAACTGTTTTTT. Encoded protein: CASSSRQGGNEKLFF.

V and J are TRBV11-2 and TRBJ2-7, with 9 bases lining up with TRBD2. The CDR3 contains 14 residues. CDR1 SGHAT and CDR2 FQNNGV come from the germline V gene. Trimming at V came to 3 bases and at J to 7 bases, leaving 7 bases not matched to a gene. The CDR3 DNA reads TGTGCCAGCAGCTTTAGTAGCGGGGGCTGGGAGCAGTACTTC. Its protein is CASSFSSGGWEQYF.

V is TRBV29-1 and J is TRBJ2-1, with D unresolved. Trimming stripped 4 bases from V and 4 bases from J, with 5 bases between. The CDR3 contains 11 residues. Germline assignment: CDR1 SQVTM and CDR2 ANQGSEA. CDR3 loop: CSVANYNEQFF. The CDR3 bases are TGCAGCGTTGCTAATTACAATGAGCAGTTCTTC.